The clone carrying this T cell receptor beta chain was seen just once. CDR1 is MNHNS, CDR2 SASEGT, per germline. Trimming took off 6 bases at V and 3 bases at J, with 20 bases between the two ends. This CDR3 spans 17 amino acids. This entry is derived from a study of T-cell reconstitution after alpha-beta-depleted transplantation in children. Unique molecular identifiers were built into the TCRbeta library. A single record per CDR3 protein comes from TCRdb applying MiXCR to the PCR reads. The sample lists about 640,000 distinct CDR3 sequences, roughly 17% occurring once. This sample comprised PBMCs from the stem cell graft donor, obtained from the stem cell graft. The chain uses TRBV6-1 and TRBJ2-2; tentatively, D is TRBD1 (6 bases). The receptor was derived from a human donor who donated a stem cell graft to a child with acute myeloid leukemia. The CDR3 reads CASSPGTRRWDTGELFF. The CDR3 DNA sequence: TGTGCCAGCAGCCCGGGGACACGCCGATGGGACACCGGGGAGCTGTTTTTT.